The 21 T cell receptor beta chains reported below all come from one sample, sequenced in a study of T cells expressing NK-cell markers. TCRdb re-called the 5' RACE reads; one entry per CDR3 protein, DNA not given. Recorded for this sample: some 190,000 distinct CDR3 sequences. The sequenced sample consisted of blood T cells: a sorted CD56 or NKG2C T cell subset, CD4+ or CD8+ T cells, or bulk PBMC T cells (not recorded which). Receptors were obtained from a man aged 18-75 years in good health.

The CDR3 loop reads CSAVPDLAAQYF. The chain has TRBV20-1 and TRBJ2-5; the D call from TCRdb, TRBD2, cannot be confirmed without DNA. The CDR3 has 12 amino acids. Germline values: CDR1 DFQATT, CDR2 SNEGSKA (reference sequence).

The CDR3 sequence: CTSSQEGVRADTQYF. The chain is built from TRBV1 and TRBJ2-3; TCRdb's D call of TRBD1 is untestable without DNA. TRBV1 is a listed pseudogene. This CDR3 comprises 15 residues.

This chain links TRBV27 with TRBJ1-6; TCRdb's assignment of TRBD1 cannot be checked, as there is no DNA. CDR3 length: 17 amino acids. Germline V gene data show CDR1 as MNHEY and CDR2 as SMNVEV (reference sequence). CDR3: CATLPDYRDNYNSPLHF.

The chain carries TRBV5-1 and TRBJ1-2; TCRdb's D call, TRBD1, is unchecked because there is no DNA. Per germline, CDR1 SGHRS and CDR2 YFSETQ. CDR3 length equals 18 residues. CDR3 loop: CASSLAGGQGPPNYGYTF.

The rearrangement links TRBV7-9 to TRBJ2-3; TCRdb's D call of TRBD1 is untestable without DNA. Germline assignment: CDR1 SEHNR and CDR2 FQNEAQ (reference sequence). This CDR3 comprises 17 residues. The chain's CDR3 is CASSPLGRGTSTDTQYF.

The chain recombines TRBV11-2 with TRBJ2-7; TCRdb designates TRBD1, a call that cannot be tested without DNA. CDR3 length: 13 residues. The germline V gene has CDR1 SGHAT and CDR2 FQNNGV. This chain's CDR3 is CASSFTGARGQYF.

CDR3 in amino acids: CASSLIGQSPYEQYF. The chain links TRBV7-9 to TRBJ2-7; TCRdb returns TRBD1, unconfirmable since there is no DNA. The CDR3 runs to 15 residues. Germline values: CDR1 SEHNR, CDR2 FQNEAQ (reference sequence). Based on the CDR3 plus reference TRBV7-9 and TRBJ2-7, the full variable domain is DTGVSQNPRHKITKRGQNVTFRCDPISEHNRLYWYRQTLGQGPEFLTYFQNEAQLEKSRLLSDRFSAERPKGSFSTLEIQRTEQGDSAMYLCASSLIGQSPYEQYFGPGTRLTVT.

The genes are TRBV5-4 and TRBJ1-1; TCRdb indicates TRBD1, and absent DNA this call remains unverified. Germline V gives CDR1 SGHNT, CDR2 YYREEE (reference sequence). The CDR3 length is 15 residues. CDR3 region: CASSLGPLGEAEAFF. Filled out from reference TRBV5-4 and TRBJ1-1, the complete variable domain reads ETGVTQSPTHLIKTRGQQVTLRCSSQSGHNTVSWYQQALGQGPQFIFQYYREEENGRGNFPPRFSGLQFPNYSSELNVNALELDDSALYLCASSLGPLGEAEAFFGQGTRLTVV.

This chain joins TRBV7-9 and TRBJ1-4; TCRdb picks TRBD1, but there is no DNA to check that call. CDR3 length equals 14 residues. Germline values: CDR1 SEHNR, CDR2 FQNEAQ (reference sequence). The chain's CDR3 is CASSPGQSNEKLFF.

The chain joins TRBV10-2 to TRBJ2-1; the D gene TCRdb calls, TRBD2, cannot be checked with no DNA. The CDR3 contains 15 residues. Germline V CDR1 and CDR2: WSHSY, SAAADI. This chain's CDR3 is CASSGTSGAYNEQFF.

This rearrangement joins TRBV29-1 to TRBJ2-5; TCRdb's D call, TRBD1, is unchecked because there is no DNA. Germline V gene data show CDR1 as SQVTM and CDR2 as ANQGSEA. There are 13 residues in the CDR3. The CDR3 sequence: CSVFGGGSEAQYF.

The chain's CDR3 is CASSLSLGEDYEQYF. The chain uses TRBV13 and TRBJ2-7; TCRdb proposes TRBD1, but this gene call is untestable without DNA. This CDR3 is 15 amino acids long. Germline lookup yields CDR1 PRHDT and CDR2 FYEKMQ (reference sequence). Supplemented by reference TRBV13 and TRBJ2-7, the full variable domain reads AAGVIQSPRHLIKEKRETATLKCYPIPRHDTVYWYQQGPGQDPQFLISFYEKMQSDKGSIPDRFSAQQFSDYHSELNMSSLELGDSALYFCASSLSLGEDYEQYFGPGTRLTVT.

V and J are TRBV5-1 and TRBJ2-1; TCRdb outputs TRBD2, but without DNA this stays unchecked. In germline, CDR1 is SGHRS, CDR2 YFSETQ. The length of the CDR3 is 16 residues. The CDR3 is CASSLAGLARDNEQFF. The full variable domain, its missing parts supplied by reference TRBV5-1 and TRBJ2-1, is KAGVTQTPRYLIKTRGQQVTLSCSPISGHRSVSWYQQTPGQGLQFLFEYFSETQRNKGNFPGRFSGRQFSNSRSEMNVSTLELGDSALYLCASSLAGLARDNEQFFGPGTRLTVL.

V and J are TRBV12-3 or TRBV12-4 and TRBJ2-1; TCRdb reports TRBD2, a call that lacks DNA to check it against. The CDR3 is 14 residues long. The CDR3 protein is CASSAGLGGNEQFF.

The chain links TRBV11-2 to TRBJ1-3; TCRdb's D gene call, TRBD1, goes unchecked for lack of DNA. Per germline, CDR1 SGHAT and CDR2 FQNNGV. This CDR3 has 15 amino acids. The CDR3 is CASSFTGISGNTIYF. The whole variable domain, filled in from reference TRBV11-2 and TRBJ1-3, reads EAGVAQSPRYKIIEKRQSVAFWCNPISGHATLYWYQQILGQGPKLLIQFQNNGVVDDSQLPKDRFSAERLKGVDSTLKIQPAKLEDSAVYLCASSFTGISGNTIYFGEGSWLTVV.

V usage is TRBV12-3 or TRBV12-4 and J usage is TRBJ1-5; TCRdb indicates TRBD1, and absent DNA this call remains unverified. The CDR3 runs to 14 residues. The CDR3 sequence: CASSLATGGQPQHF.

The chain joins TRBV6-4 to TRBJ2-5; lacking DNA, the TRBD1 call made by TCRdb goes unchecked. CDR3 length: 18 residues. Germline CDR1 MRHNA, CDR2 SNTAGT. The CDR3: CASISPCHAGDDKETQYF.

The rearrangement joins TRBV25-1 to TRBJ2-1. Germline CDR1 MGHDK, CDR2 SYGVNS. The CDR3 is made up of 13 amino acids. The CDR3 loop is CASSIQTYNEQFF. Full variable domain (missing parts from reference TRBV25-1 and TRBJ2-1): EADIYQTPRYLVIGTGKKITLECSQTMGHDKMYWYQQDPGMELHLIHYSYGVNSTEKGDLSSESTVSRIRTEHFPLTLESARPSHTSQYLCASSIQTYNEQFFGPGTRLTVL.

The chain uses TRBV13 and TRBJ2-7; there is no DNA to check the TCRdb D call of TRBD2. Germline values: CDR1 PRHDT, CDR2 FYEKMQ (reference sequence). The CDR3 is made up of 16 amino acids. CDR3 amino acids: CASSSVSSGGSYEQYF.

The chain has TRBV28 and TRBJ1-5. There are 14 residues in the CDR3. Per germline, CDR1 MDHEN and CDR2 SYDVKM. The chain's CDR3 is CASSVWVGNQPQHF.

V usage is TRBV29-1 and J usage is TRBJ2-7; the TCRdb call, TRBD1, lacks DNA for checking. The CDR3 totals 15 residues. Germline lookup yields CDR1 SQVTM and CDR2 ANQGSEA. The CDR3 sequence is CSVEVAGAAAYEQYF.